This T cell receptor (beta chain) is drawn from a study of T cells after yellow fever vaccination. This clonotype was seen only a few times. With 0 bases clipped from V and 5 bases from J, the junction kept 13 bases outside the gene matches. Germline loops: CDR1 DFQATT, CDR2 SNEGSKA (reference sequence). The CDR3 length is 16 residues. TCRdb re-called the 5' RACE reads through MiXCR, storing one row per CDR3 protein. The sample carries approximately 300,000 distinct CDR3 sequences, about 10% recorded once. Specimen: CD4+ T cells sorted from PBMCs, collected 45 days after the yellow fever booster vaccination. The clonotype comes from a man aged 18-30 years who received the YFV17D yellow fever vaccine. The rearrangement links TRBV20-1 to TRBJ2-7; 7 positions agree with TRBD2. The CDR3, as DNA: TGCAGTGCTAGAGACCCACGGGGGGTATCTTATAACGAGCAGTACTTC. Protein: CSARDPRGVSYNEQYF.